Below, one TCR beta chain is given with its context. The sample comes from a study of T-cell reconstitution after alpha-beta-depleted transplantation in children. During its preparation, the TCRbeta library received unique molecular identifiers. In TCRdb, the PCR reads were re-called with MiXCR into one record per CDR3 protein. The sample carries about 610,000 distinct CDR3 sequences, roughly a tenth recorded once. The germline V gene has CDR1 KGHDR and CDR2 SFDVKD. The CDR3 consists of 16 residues. V lost 4 bases and J lost 3, with 17 bases in between. The input for sequencing was PBMCs from the stem cell graft donor, taken from the stem cell graft. The sequence derives from a human donor who donated a stem cell graft to a child with acute myeloid leukemia. The chain couples TRBV24-1 to TRBJ1-1; no firm D call. CDR3 protein: CATSEPTRGRDTEAFF. The CDR3 nucleotides are TGTGCCACCAGTGAACCGACCCGGGGTAGAGACACTGAAGCTTTCTTT.